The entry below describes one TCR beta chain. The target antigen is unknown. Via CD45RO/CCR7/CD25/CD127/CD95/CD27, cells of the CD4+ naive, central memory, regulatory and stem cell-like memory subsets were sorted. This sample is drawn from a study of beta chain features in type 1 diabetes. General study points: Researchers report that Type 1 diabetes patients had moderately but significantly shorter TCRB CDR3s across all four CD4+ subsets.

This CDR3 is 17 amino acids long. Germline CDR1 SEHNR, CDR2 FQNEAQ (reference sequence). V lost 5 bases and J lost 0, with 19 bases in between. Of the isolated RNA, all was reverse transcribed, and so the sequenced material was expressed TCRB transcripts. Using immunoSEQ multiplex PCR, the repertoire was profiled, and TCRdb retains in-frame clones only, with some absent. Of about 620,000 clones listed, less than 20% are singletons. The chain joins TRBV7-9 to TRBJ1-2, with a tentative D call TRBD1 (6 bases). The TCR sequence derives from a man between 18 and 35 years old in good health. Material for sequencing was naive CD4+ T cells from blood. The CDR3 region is CASSTGTSGQTNYGYTF. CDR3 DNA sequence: TGTGCCAGCAGCACAGGGACTTCTGGCCAAACTAACTATGGCTACACCTTC.